This TCR beta chain comes out of a study of blood T cell repertoires in COVID-19. Study-level information: Donors in the United States, Italy and Spain gave samples during acute or convalescent COVID-19. PBMCs, B-cell-depleted T cells, or T cells were the source of the cDNA or gDNA that made up the material.

The CDR3 has 13 amino acids. The V gene lost 3 bases and the J gene lost 8 bases, with 10 bases spanning the gap. Original methodology: Nucleated cell number was recorded as an estimate derived from reference gene primer amplification. Sequencing was performed with immunoSEQ multiplex PCR; in TCRdb, only in-frame clones are kept and a portion is missing. V and J calls and clone size come straight from that table; D and trimming were deduced from the DNA. The sample records some 140,000 clones, 85% to 90% being singletons. The sequencing sample was made of peripheral blood. The clonotype was recovered from a man aged 45-65 years with active COVID-19. This sequence joins TRBV12-3 or TRBV12-4 and TRBJ1-4, with D possibly TRBD1 on 5 matching bases. The CDR3 bases are TGTGCCAGCAGTTTTGGGGCGCGGGAAAAACTGTTTTTT. The encoded protein is CASSFGAREKLFF.